The entry below gives a single T cell receptor beta chain sequence along with its context. Its specificity is not known. Original data processing: Productive clonotypes were detectable down to 2.59 x 10-5 frequency. Clones were sequenced by immunoSEQ multiplex PCR, and TCRdb holds only the in-frame ones, with some missing. V and J calls and clone size are those listed in that table; D and trimming were worked out from the DNA. The sample holds some 30,000 clones, 81% seen once. Buffy coats from healthy blood donors served as controls. This entry belongs to a study of STAT5B mutations in CD4+ large granular lymphocyte leukemia. Study results and caveats: Approximately 25% of private leukemic clonotypes occurred rarely in other patients' non-leukemic repertoires.

The CDR3 covers 15 residues. The germline V gene encodes CDR1 SGHRS and CDR2 YFSETQ. V dropped 2 bases and J dropped 3 bases, with 11 bases sitting between them. Input material: CD4+ T cells from blood buffy coats. The chain couples TRBV5-1 to TRBJ2-2; D not resolved. The origin of this receptor is a human donor in good health. The CDR3 is CASSFFEPHTGELFF. In nucleotides, the CDR3 is TGCGCCAGCAGCTTTTTTGAGCCCCACACCGGGGAGCTGTTTTTT.